This is a list of T cell receptor beta chains from one sample in a study of blood T cells in healthy people across ages. TCRdb passed the 5' RACE reads through MiXCR, listing each CDR3 protein once. Seen here are 850,000 to 1,300,000 distinct CDR3 sequences, roughly 45% observed once, and the top ten hold approximately 17%. Source material: blood. The source is a woman aged 60-75 years in good health. CDR3s include the opening cysteine and the closing phenylalanine or tryptophan. D genes are given only for firm matches. Clone size, where shown, is once, few, many, or a class for clones that have expanded.

j_call	d_call	v_call	clone_size	cdr3_aa	cdr3_nt
TRBJ1-1	NA	TRBV29-1	NA	CSVGGAGGEAFF	TGCAGCGTCGGGGGCGCGGGCGGTGAAGCTTTCTTT
TRBJ1-1	TRBD1	TRBV5-1	NA	CASSTGTGGIKTEAFF	TGCGCCAGCAGTACCGGGACAGGGGGTATAAAAACTGAAGCTTTCTTT
TRBJ1-2	NA	TRBV4-1	NA	CASSQDPQIGYGYTF	TGCGCCAGCAGCCAAGACCCACAAATAGGCTATGGCTACACCTTC
TRBJ1-6	NA	TRBV27	few	CASSSDEVNSPLHF	TGTGCCAGCAGTTCCGACGAGGTTAATTCACCCCTCCACTTT
TRBJ2-1	TRBD1	TRBV7-3	NA	CASSLTGQGMYNEQFF	TGTGCCAGCAGCTTAACCGGACAGGGAATGTACAATGAGCAGTTCTTC
TRBJ2-5	NA	TRBV30	NA	CAWSTNQETQYF	TGTGCCTGGAGTACTAACCAAGAGACCCAGTACTTC
TRBJ2-7	TRBD2	TRBV27	once	CASSLSVVTGTRKGEQYF	TGTGCCAGCAGTTTATCTGTCGTAACCGGGACTAGGAAGGGCGAGCAGTACTTC
TRBJ2-1	NA	TRBV7-2	NA	CASRSRRGAVYEQFF	TGTGCCAGCAGAAGTCGGCGGGGTGCGGTTTATGAGCAGTTCTTC
TRBJ2-5	TRBD2	TRBV20-1	NA	CSANPLAGGREETQYF	TGCAGTGCTAACCCTTTAGCGGGAGGACGCGAAGAGACCCAGTACTTC
TRBJ1-6	TRBD1	TRBV7-2	few	CASSPGQGRNSPLHF	TGTGCCAGCAGCCCGGGACAGGGGCGGAATTCACCCCTCCACTTT
TRBJ2-5	TRBD1	TRBV5-1	NA	CASSLRGQGTQETQYF	TGCGCCAGCAGCTTGAGGGGACAGGGAACCCAAGAGACCCAGTACTTC
TRBJ2-3	NA	TRBV27	many	CASRMTGTYTDTQYF	TGTGCCAGCAGGATGACAGGGACTTACACAGATACGCAGTATTTT
TRBJ2-1	NA	TRBV20-1	NA	CSADGQWGYNEQFF	TGCAGTGCTGACGGGCAGTGGGGTTACAATGAGCAGTTCTTC
TRBJ2-5	TRBD1	TRBV18	NA	CASSQTGKETQYF	TGTGCCAGCTCACAGACAGGGAAGGAGACCCAGTACTTC
TRBJ2-5	TRBD2	TRBV6-2/TRBV6-3	few	CASSYRAQAGGRETQYF	TGTGCCAGCAGTTACAGGGCCCAAGCGGGAGGAAGAGAGACCCAGTACTTC
TRBJ1-1	NA	TRBV3-1	once	CASSQGFRVRNTEAFF	TGTGCCAGCAGCCAAGGGTTTCGGGTGAGGAACACTGAAGCTTTCTTT
TRBJ2-5	TRBD1	TRBV30	NA	CAWSPTGDRRYF	TGTGCCTGGAGTCCCACTGGGGACAGGAGGTACTTC
TRBJ2-7	TRBD1	TRBV28	NA	CASTVTGTGAYEQYF	TGTGCCAGCACCGTAACCGGGACAGGTGCCTACGAGCAGTACTTC
TRBJ2-7	TRBD1	TRBV5-1	NA	CASSSDGTGGSEQYF	TGCGCCAGCAGCTCGGATGGGACAGGGGGCTCCGAGCAGTACTTC
TRBJ1-4	NA	TRBV7-2	NA	CASSPEVARTNEKLFF	TGTGCCAGCAGCCCCGAGGTTGCGAGGACTAATGAAAAACTGTTTTTT
TRBJ2-1	TRBD2	TRBV27	NA	CASSLTRLASSYNEQFF	TGTGCCAGCAGTTTAACCCGACTAGCGAGCTCCTACAATGAGCAGTTCTTC
TRBJ2-7	NA	TRBV28	NA	CASSLYSASAIEQYF	TGTGCCAGCAGTTTATATAGCGCGTCAGCCATCGAGCAGTACTTC
TRBJ1-2	TRBD1	TRBV9	many	CASSPGTASYGYTF	TGTGCCAGCAGCCCCGGGACAGCCTCTTATGGCTACACCTTC
TRBJ2-6	NA	TRBV11-2	NA	CASSGIGSSGANVLTF	TGTGCCAGCAGCGGCATCGGGAGCTCTGGGGCCAACGTCCTGACTTTC
TRBJ2-7	TRBD2	TRBV3-1	NA	CASSLRGSRVYEQYF	TGTGCCAGCAGCCTCCGCGGGAGCCGGGTCTACGAGCAGTACTTC
TRBJ2-7	TRBD2	TRBV7-2	few	CASRIIAGGRYEQYF	TGTGCCAGCAGAATTATAGCGGGAGGCCGCTACGAGCAGTACTTC
TRBJ1-6	NA	TRBV9	NA	CASSVRGNNSPLHF	TGTGCCAGCAGCGTACGGGGGAATAATTCACCCCTCCACTTT
TRBJ2-7	TRBD2	TRBV20-1	NA	CSARDIASGTYEQYF	TGCAGTGCTAGAGATATAGCTAGCGGAACCTACGAGCAGTACTTC
TRBJ2-3	NA	TRBV5-1	NA	CASSETPGPDTQYF	TGCGCCAGCAGCGAAACCCCGGGCCCAGATACGCAGTATTTT
TRBJ2-1	TRBD1	TRBV5-1	NA	CASSGTGGLSNEQFF	TGCGCCAGCAGCGGAACAGGGGGCTTAAGCAATGAGCAGTTCTTC
TRBJ2-5	NA	TRBV9	NA	CASSAKDSRGSGETQYF	TGTGCCAGCAGTGCCAAGGACAGTCGGGGGTCGGGGGAGACCCAGTACTTC
TRBJ2-7	TRBD1	TRBV18	few	CASSPTIQGDEQYF	TGTGCCAGCTCACCAACTATTCAGGGGGACGAGCAGTACTTC
TRBJ2-5	NA	TRBV7-2	NA	CASSFAHTETQYF	TGTGCCAGCAGCTTTGCACACACAGAGACCCAGTACTTC
TRBJ1-5	NA	TRBV2	NA	CASRETENQPQHF	TGTGCCAGCAGGGAAACAGAAAATCAGCCCCAGCATTTT
TRBJ1-2	NA	TRBV11-1	once	CASSPPGGSNYGYTF	TGTGCCAGCAGCCCCCCCGGGGGTTCCAACTATGGCTACACCTTC
TRBJ2-1	NA	TRBV6-2/TRBV6-3	NA	CASSFPPLNNEQFF	TGTGCCAGCAGTTTTCCGCCTCTTAACAATGAGCAGTTCTTC
TRBJ1-4	TRBD1	TRBV20-1	many	CSARGTGQGNEKLFF	TGCAGTGCTAGAGGGACGGGACAGGGGAATGAAAAACTGTTTTTT
TRBJ1-1	TRBD1	TRBV12-3/TRBV12-4	NA	CASSAGQGLNTEAFF	TGTGCCAGCAGTGCTGGACAGGGATTGAACACTGAAGCTTTCTTT
TRBJ2-2	NA	TRBV29-1	NA	CSASGSTGELFF	TGCAGCGCCTCAGGCAGCACCGGGGAGCTGTTTTTT
TRBJ2-1	TRBD2	TRBV4-2	NA	CASSQVLADGYNEQFF	TGTGCCAGCAGCCAAGTTCTAGCGGATGGTTACAATGAGCAGTTCTTC
TRBJ2-7	TRBD1	TRBV7-9	NA	CASSFLGTGVRRFSYEQYF	TGTGCCAGCAGCTTTTTAGGGACAGGGGTAAGAAGGTTTTCCTACGAGCAGTACTTC
TRBJ2-1	NA	TRBV5-1	NA	CASSLDAGAGYNEQFF	TGCGCCAGCAGCTTGGACGCGGGTGCAGGCTACAATGAGCAGTTCTTC
TRBJ2-3	NA	TRBV7-2	few	CASSSNRDTQYF	TGTGCCAGCAGCTCTAATCGGGATACGCAGTATTTT
TRBJ2-7	TRBD1	TRBV29-1	NA	CSCRDSAYEQYF	TGCAGCTGCAGGGACAGTGCCTACGAGCAGTACTTC
TRBJ2-1	NA	TRBV7-3	NA	CASSKNRDNGQFF	TGTGCCAGCAGCAAGAACAGGGACAATGGGCAGTTCTTC
TRBJ2-7	NA	TRBV27	few	CASSLTALGYEQYF	TGTGCCAGCAGTCTGACAGCCCTCGGCTACGAGCAGTACTTC
TRBJ2-7	NA	TRBV4-1	NA	CASSQGVTYVQYF	TGCGCCAGCAGCCAAGGCGTAACCTACGTTCAGTACTTC
TRBJ2-7	NA	TRBV25-1	NA	CASSELGASYNEQYF	TGTGCCAGCAGTGAATTGGGGGCGTCCTACAATGAGCAGTACTTC
TRBJ2-2	NA	TRBV4-2	NA	CASSQEWGNTGELFF	TGTGCCAGCAGCCAAGAGTGGGGGAACACCGGGGAGCTGTTTTTT
TRBJ1-6	NA	TRBV6-5	NA	CASSYAEAYNSPLHF	TGTGCCAGCAGTTACGCAGAAGCATATAATTCACCCCTCCACTTT
TRBJ2-3	TRBD1	TRBV20-1	NA	CSAWPRGRPDTQYF	TGCAGTGCTTGGCCCAGGGGGCGGCCAGATACGCAGTATTTT
TRBJ1-2	TRBD1	TRBV6-5	few	CASSYTGANYGYTF	TGTGCCAGCAGTTACACAGGGGCTAACTATGGCTACACCTTC
TRBJ2-1	NA	TRBV6-5	few	CASSYSIWPPIPYNEQFF	TGTGCCAGCAGTTACTCGATATGGCCACCCATACCTTACAATGAGCAGTTCTTC
TRBJ2-5	TRBD1	TRBV20-1	many	CSAATGAGETQYF	TGCAGTGCTGCGACAGGGGCGGGAGAGACCCAGTACTTC